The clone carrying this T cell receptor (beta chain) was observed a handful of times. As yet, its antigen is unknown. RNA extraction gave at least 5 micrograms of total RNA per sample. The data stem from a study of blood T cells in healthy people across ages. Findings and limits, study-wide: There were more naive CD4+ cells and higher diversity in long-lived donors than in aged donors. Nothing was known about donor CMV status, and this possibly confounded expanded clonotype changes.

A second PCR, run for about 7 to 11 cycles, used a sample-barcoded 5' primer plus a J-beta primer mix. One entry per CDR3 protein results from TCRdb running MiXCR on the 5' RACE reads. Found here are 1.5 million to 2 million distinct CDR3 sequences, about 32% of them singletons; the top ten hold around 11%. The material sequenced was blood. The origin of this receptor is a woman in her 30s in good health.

Here the CDR3 reads CASSSLTASRETQYF. The CDR3 DNA sequence: TGTGCCAGCAGTTCGCTGACCGCATCACGAGAGACCCAGTACTTC. The V and J genes are TRBV12-3 or TRBV12-4 and TRBJ2-4; D is unclear. The tail of the sequence fits TRBJ2-5 better, so the J call may be wrong. The CDR3 is 15 residues long.